This TCR beta chain was profiled in a study of blood T cell repertoires in COVID-19. The data were produced by immunoSEQ multiplex PCR, yet TCRdb's version contains in-frame clones alone and is incomplete. Of about 120,000 clones listed, 75% to 90% are singletons. The germline V and J ends were trimmed by 2 bases and 10 bases, with 9 bases remaining between them. The germline CDR1 and CDR2 sequences are LGHDT and YNNKEL (reference sequence). The length of the CDR3 is 12 residues. The TCR originated in a man between 65 and 80 years old with acute or convalescent COVID-19. The sequenced sample was peripheral blood. The chain recombines TRBV3-1 (or the pseudogene TRBV3-2) with TRBJ2-1, with D perhaps TRBD2 (5 bases). Here the CDR3 DNA reads TGTGCCAGCAGCCAAACTAGACGAGAGCAGTTCTTC. Its translation is CASSQTRREQFF.